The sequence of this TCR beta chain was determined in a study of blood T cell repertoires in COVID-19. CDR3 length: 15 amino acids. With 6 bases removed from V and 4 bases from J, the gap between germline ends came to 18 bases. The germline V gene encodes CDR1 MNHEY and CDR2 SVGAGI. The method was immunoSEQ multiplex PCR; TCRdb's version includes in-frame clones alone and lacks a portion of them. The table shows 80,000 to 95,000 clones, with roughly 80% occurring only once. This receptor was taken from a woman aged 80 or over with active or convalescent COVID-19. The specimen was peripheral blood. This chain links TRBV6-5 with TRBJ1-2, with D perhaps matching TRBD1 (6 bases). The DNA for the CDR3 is TGTGCCAGCAGCGTCGGGGGGCGCTTCTTCTATGGCTACACCTTC. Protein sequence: CASSVGGRFFYGYTF.